The rows below give T cell receptor beta chains drawn from one sample of a study of cytomegalovirus exposure and HLA in healthy donors. Using immunoSEQ multiplex PCR, the repertoire was profiled, and TCRdb retains in-frame clones only, with some absent. The sample has approximately 100,000 clones, around 70% seen once. The sample consisted of PBMCs. The receptors stem from a man aged 35 to 55 in good health and CMV-seropositive. Both conserved end residues are trimmed from each CDR3. Size values are once, few and many counts, or a class for expanded clones, and some rows have none.

>TRBV19|NA
ASSPGLSYEQY
>TRBV7-6|NA
ASSLRVGNQPQH
>TRBV5-4|NA
ASSGIAGAYNEQF
>TRBV5-1|NA
ASSLFGGETDTQY
>TRBV5-6|once
ASSSTETPGDEQY
>TRBV29-1|NA
SVARDRNYEQY
>TRBV5-1|NA
ASSLGQTTPDEAF
>TRBV10-2|NA
ASSDGVATDTQY
>TRBV29-1|NA
SVRRNSGLQETQY
>TRBV18|few
ASSGDRGSFYEQY
>TRBV4-1|NA
ASSQVPRTGRTGGPGEQY
>TRBV4-3|few
ASSRGLAGQETQY
>TRBV5-6|few
ASSSGQGLRDTQY
>TRBV7-3|NA
ASSPRQGWEAF
>TRBV2|once
ASSGLAGSTDTQY
>TRBV5-1|NA
ASSEGQAPNQPQH
>TRBV30|NA
AWRAGGRFDTEAF
>TRBV7-2|NA
ASSYRTGEHGYT
>TRBV5-4|few
ASSLGTGTDTQY
>TRBV5-6|once
ASSAGLADYNEQF
>TRBV6-5|NA
ASSPYQGNEQF
>TRBV29-1|NA
SVEDPVGQGLGETQY
>TRBV5-1|NA
ASSSGQGSGNTIY
>TRBV6-6|NA
ASSRDRQGPQH
>TRBV5-4|NA
ASSSLESSGISGNTQY
>TRBV27|NA
ASSLRGRGVDTQY
>TRBV5-6|NA
ASSKQGSGQPQH
>TRBV10-1|NA
ASRVPGTTYNEQF
>TRBV19|NA
ATSTGGLGFDYGYT
>TRBV19|once
ASIPSGRENTGELF
>TRBV18|NA
ASSPAGGPWGETQY
>TRBV7-9|NA
ASSLASRAQGYT
>TRBV19|NA
ASSPTAGGFEEQY
>TRBV18|NA
ASSQSEEIAYNEQF
>TRBV7-2|NA
ASSSRERLAGGWVF
>TRBV6-5|NA
ASSYREDYGYT
>TRBV2|NA
ASSEASGGQETQY
>TRBV7-9|NA
ASSSPSGSSYNEQF
>TRBV30|NA
AWSAGATYEQY
>TRBV5-4|NA
ASSFYGRAHEQY
>TRBV7-2|once
ASSFDPFGAEAF
>TRBV6-5|many
ASSYAPGRVGNEQF
>TRBV27|NA
ASSRSWDSYEQY
>TRBV2|once
ASRPPWGPGTEAF
>TRBV2|NA
ASSEATFDRDRGRRDYGYT
>TRBV15|NA
ATSRGGLAGVLGETQY
>TRBV5-4|NA
ASSLYSSDRASGYT
>TRBV30|NA
AWSHQGYQETQY